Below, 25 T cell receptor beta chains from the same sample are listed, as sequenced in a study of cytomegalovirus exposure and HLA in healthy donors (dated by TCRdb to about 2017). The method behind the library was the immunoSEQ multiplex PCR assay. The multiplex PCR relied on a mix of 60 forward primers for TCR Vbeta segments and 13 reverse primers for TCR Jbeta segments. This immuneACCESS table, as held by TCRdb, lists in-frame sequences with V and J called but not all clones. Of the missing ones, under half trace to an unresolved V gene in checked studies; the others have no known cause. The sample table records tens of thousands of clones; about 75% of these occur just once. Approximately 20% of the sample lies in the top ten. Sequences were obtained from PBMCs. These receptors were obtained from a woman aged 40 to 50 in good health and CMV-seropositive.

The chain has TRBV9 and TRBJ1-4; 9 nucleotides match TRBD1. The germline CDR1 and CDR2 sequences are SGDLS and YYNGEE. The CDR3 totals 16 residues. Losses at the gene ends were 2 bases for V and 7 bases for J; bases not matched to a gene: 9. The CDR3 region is CASSVGQGRYAEKLFF. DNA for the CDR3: TGTGCCAGCAGCGTGGGACAGGGAAGGTATGCTGAAAAACTGTTTTTT.

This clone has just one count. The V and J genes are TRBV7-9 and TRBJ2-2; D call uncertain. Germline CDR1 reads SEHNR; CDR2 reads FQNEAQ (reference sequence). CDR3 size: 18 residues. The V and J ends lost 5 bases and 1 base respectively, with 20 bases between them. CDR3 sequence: CASSPPNYPQENTGELFF. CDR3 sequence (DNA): TGTGCCAGCAGCCCGCCTAACTACCCTCAAGAGAACACCGGGGAGCTGTTTTTT. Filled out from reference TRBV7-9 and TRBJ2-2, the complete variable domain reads DTGVSQNPRHKITKRGQNVTFRCDPISEHNRLYWYRQTLGQGPEFLTYFQNEAQLEKSRLLSDRFSAERPKGSFSTLEIQRTEQGDSAMYLCASSPPNYPQENTGELFFGEGSRLTVL.

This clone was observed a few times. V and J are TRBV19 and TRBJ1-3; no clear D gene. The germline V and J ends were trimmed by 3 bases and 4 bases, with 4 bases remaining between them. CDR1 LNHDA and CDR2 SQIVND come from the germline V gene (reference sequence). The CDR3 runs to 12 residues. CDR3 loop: CASSIAGNTIYF. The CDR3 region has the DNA TGTGCCAGTAGTATTGCGGGAAACACCATATATTTT. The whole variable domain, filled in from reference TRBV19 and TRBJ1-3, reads DGGITQSPKYLFRKEGQNVTLSCEQNLNHDAMYWYRQDPGQGLRLIYYSQIVNDFQKGDIAEGYSVSREKKESFPLTVTSAQKNPTAFYLCASSIAGNTIYFGEGSWLTVV.

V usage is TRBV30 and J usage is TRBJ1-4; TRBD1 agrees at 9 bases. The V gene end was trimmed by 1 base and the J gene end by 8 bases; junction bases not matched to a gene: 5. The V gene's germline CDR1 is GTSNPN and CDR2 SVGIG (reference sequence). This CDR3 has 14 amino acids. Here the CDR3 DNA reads TGTGCCTGGAGTGGGCGACAGGGGGTCGAAAAACTGTTTTTT. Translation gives CAWSGRQGVEKLFF. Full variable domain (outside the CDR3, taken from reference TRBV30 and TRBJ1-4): SQTIHQWPATLVQPVGSPLSLECTVEGTSNPNLYWYRQAAGRGLQLLFYSVGIGQISSEVPQNLSASRPQDRQFILSSKKLLLSDSGFYLCAWSGRQGVEKLFFGSGTQLSVL.

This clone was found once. The CDR3: CASILGQNSGNTIYF. The CDR3 coding sequence is TGCGCCAGCATTTTAGGACAGAACTCTGGAAACACCATATATTTT. V gene TRBV10-2 combines with J gene TRBJ1-3; possibly TRBD1 for D (6 bases). Per germline, CDR1 WSHSY and CDR2 SAAADI. V shed 7 bases and J shed 0 bases, with 13 bases lying between them. This CDR3 has 15 amino acids.

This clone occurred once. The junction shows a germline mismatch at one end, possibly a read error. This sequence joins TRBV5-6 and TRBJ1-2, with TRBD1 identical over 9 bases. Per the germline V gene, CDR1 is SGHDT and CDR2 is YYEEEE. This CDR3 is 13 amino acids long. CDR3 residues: CASSLAGQGPRAF. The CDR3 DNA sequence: TGTGCCAGCAGCTTGGCGGGACAGGGCCCCCGGGCCTTC.

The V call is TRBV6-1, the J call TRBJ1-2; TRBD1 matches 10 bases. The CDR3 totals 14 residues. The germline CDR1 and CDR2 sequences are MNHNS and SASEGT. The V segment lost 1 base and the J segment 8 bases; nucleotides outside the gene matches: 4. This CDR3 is CASSEVGQGRGYTF. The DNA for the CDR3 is TGTGCCAGCAGTGAAGTGGGACAGGGGAGAGGCTACACCTTC.

The DNA for the CDR3 is TGTGCCAGCAGCCCCTCGGGGAGGCCAATCTACGAGCAGTACTTC. Protein product: CASSPSGRPIYEQYF. This rearrangement joins TRBV2 to TRBJ2-7; D is perhaps TRBD2 (6 bases). Trimming took off 6 bases at V and 3 bases at J, with 18 bases between the two ends. The V gene's germline CDR1 is SNHLY and CDR2 FYNNEI. The CDR3 covers 15 residues.

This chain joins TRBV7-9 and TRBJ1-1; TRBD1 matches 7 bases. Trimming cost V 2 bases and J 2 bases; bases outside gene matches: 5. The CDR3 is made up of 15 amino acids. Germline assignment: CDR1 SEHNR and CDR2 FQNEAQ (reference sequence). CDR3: CASSLTGTVNTEAFF. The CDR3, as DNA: TGTGCCAGCAGCTTAACCGGGACAGTTAACACTGAAGCTTTCTTT.

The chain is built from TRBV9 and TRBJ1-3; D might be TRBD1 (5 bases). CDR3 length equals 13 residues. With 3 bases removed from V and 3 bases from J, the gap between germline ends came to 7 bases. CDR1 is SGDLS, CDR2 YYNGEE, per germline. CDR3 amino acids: CASSDRIGNTIYF. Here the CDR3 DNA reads TGTGCCAGCAGCGACAGGATTGGAAACACCATATATTTT.

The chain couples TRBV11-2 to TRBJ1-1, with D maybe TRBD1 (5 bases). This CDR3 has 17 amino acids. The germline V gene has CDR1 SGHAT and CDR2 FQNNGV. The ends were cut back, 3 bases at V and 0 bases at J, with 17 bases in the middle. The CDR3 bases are TGTGCCAGCAGCTTGGGGTTGGGGGGGGAAGTGAACACTGAAGCTTTCTTT. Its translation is CASSLGLGGEVNTEAFF.

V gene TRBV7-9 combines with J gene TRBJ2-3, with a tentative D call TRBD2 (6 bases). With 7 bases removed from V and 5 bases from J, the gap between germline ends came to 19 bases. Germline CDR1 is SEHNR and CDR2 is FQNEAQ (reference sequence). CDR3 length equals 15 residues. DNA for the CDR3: TGTGCCAGCACCCAGGCTGGGGCCGGGGGAGATACGCAGTATTTT. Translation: CASTQAGAGGDTQYF. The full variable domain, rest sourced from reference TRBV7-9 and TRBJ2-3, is DTGVSQNPRHKITKRGQNVTFRCDPISEHNRLYWYRQTLGQGPEFLTYFQNEAQLEKSRLLSDRFSAERPKGSFSTLEIQRTEQGDSAMYLCASTQAGAGGDTQYFGPGTRLTVL.

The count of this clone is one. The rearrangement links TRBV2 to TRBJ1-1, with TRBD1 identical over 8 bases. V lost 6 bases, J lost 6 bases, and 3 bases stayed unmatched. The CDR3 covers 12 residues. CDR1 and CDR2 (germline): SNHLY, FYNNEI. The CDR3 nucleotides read TGTGCCAGCAGCCAGACAGGGGCTGAAGCTTTCTTT. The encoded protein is CASSQTGAEAFF.

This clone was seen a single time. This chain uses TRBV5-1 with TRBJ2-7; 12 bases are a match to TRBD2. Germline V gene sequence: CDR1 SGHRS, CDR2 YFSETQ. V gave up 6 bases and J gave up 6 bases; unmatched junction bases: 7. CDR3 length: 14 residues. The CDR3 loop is CASKDLAGGREQYF. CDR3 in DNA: TGCGCCAGCAAGGATCTAGCGGGGGGGCGCGAGCAGTACTTC.

CDR3 DNA sequence: TGTGCCAGCAGTTTAAGACTTTTCAATTCACCCCTCCACTTT. It translates to CASSLRLFNSPLHF. The J gene is TRBJ1-6, the V gene TRBV27, with no clear D. The CDR3 is made up of 14 amino acids. Deletions cut 2 bases from V and 7 bases from J, with 9 bases between. Germline V gives CDR1 MNHEY, CDR2 SMNVEV (reference sequence).

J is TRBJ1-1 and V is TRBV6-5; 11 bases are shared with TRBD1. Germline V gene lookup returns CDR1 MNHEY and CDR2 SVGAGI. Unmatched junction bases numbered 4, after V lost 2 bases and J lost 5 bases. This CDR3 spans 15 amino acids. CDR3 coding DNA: TGTGCCAGCAGTTACGCCGGGACAGGGGGGACTGAAGCTTTCTTT. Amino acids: CASSYAGTGGTEAFF.

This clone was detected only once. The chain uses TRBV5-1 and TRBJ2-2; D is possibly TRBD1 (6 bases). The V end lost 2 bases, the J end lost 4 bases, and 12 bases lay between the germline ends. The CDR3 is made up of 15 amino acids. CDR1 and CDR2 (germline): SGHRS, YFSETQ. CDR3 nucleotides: TGCGCCAGCAGCTTCAACAGGGTGGGCACCGGGGAGCTGTTTTTT. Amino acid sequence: CASSFNRVGTGELFF. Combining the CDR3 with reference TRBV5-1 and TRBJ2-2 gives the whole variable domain KAGVTQTPRYLIKTRGQQVTLSCSPISGHRSVSWYQQTPGQGLQFLFEYFSETQRNKGNFPGRFSGRQFSNSRSEMNVSTLELGDSALYLCASSFNRVGTGELFFGEGSRLTVL.

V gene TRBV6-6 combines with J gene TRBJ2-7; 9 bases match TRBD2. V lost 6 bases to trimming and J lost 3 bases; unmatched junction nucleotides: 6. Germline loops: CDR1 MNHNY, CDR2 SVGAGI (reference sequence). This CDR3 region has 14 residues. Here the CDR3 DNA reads TGTGCCAGCAGACCGGGACTAGCCATCTACGAGCAGTACTTC. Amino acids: CASRPGLAIYEQYF.

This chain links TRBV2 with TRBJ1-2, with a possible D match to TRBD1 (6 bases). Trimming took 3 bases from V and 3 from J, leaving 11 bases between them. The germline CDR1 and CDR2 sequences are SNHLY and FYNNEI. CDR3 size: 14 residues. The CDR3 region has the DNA TGTGCCAGCAGTGATCCAGGGGTGGACTATGGCTACACCTTC. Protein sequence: CASSDPGVDYGYTF.

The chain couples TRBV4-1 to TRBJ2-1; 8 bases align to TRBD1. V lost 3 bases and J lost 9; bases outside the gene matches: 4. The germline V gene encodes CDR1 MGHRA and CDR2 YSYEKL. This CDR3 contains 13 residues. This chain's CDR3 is CASSQGQETEQFF. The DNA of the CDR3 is TGCGCCAGCAGCCAGGGACAGGAGACTGAGCAGTTCTTC.

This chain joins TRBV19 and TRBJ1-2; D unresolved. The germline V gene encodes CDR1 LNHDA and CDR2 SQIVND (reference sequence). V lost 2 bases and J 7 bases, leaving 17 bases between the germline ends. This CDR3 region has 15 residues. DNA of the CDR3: TGTGCCAGTAGTATAACGTCATTGGCAGGCCTTGGCTACACCTTC. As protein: CASSITSLAGLGYTF.

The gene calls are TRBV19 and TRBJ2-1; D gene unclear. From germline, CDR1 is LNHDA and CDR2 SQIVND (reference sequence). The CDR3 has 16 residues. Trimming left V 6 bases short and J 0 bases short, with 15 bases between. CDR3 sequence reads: CASRLDLWSSYNEQFF. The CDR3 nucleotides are TGTGCCAGTAGACTTGACCTTTGGAGCTCCTACAATGAGCAGTTCTTC.

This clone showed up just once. In DNA form, the CDR3 reads TGTGCCAGTAGTATGGGGGGTCAGGTGGGGCCTAGCAATCAGCCCCAGCATTTT. Translating gives CASSMGGQVGPSNQPQHF. The chain carries TRBV19 and TRBJ1-5, with D possibly TRBD1 on 5 matching bases. Germline V gene sequence: CDR1 LNHDA, CDR2 SQIVND (reference sequence). Trimming took 3 bases from V and 0 from J, leaving 18 bases between them. The CDR3 has 18 residues. Drawing the rest from reference TRBV19 and TRBJ1-5, the complete variable domain is DGGITQSPKYLFRKEGQNVTLSCEQNLNHDAMYWYRQDPGQGLRLIYYSQIVNDFQKGDIAEGYSVSREKKESFPLTVTSAQKNPTAFYLCASSMGGQVGPSNQPQHFGDGTRLSIL.

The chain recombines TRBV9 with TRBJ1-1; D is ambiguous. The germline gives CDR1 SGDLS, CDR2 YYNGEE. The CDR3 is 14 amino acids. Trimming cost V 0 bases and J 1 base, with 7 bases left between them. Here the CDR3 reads CASSVESGNTEAFF. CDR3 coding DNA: TGTGCCAGCAGCGTAGAGTCGGGGAACACTGAAGCTTTCTTT.

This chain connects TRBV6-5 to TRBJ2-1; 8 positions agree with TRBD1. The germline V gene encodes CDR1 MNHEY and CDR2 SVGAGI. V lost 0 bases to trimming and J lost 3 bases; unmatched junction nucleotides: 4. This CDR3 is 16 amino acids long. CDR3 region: CASSYSGTGSYNEQFF. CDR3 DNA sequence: TGTGCCAGCAGTTACTCCGGGACAGGCAGCTACAATGAGCAGTTCTTC.